This TCR beta chain was recorded in a study of blood T cells in healthy people across ages. A second about 7 to 11 cycle PCR used barcoded and J-beta primers. TCRdb re-analysed the 5' RACE reads in MiXCR, keeping a single row per CDR3 protein. The sample has approximately 900,000 distinct CDR3 sequences, roughly 28% seen once. Germline V gene lookup returns CDR1 SEHNR and CDR2 FQNEAQ (reference sequence). The V and J ends lost 5 bases and 12 bases respectively, with 19 bases between them. The CDR3 extends over 14 amino acids. This sample also appeared in a second study, on T cells of mothers and their children.

The TCR sequence derives from a woman aged 40 to 50 in good health. Sequenced material: blood. This chain joins TRBV7-9 and TRBJ1-4; D may be TRBD1 (5 bases). The CDR3 spells CASSASGTHTELFF. The CDR3 DNA is TGTGCCAGCAGCGCCTCCGGGACTCATACTGAACTGTTTTTT.